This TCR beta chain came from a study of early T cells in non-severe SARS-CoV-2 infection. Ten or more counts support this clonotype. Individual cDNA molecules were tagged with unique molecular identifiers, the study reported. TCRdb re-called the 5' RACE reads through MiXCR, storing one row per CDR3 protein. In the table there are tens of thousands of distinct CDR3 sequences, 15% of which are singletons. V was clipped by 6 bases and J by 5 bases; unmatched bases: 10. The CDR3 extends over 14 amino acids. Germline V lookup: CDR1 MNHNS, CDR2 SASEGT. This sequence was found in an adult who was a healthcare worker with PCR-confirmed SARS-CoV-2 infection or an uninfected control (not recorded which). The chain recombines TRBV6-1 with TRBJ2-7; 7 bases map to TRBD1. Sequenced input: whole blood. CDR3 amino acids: CASRQQGSRDEQYF. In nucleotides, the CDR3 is TGTGCCAGCAGACAACAGGGGAGCCGAGACGAGCAGTACTTC.